This T cell receptor (beta chain) appears in the sequencing data of a study of T cell responses to AZD1222 COVID-19 vaccine. A note on this clone: What it recognizes is unknown.

The CDR3 contains 13 residues. Germline-derived CDR1 and CDR2 are DFQATT and SNEGSKA (reference sequence). Trimming removed 3 bases from V and 3 bases from J, with 8 bases in between. General study points: After the peak T cell response, and only then, were repertoires sampled. AZD1222 recipients seropositive at baseline numbered only five to seven. There were vaccine-associated CD4 TCRs across spike, dominant at 160-218 and 743-854.

The repertoire was sequenced with immunoSEQ multiplex PCR; TCRdb's copy has only in-frame clones and lacks some. The sample contains more than 75,000 clones, less than 95% of which appear only once. The genes are TRBV20-1 and TRBJ2-2; D is uncertain. The source material was peripheral blood, sampled 28 days after the second AZD1222 dose. This TCR came from an adult who received the AZD1222 COVID-19 vaccine. The CDR3 loop reads CSASIPHTGELFF. DNA of the CDR3: TGCAGTGCTAGTATCCCACACACCGGGGAGCTGTTTTTT.